This T cell receptor (beta chain) emerged from a study of blood T cell repertoires in COVID-19. Study-wide background: Acute-phase and convalescent COVID-19 samples originated in the United States, Italy and Spain. From T cells, B-cell-depleted T cells, or PBMCs came the material, which was cDNA or gDNA.

The germline gives CDR1 LGHNA, CDR2 YSLEER. The germline V and J ends were trimmed by 6 bases and 4 bases, with 6 bases remaining between them. The CDR3 has 12 amino acids. Assay used: immunoSEQ multiplex PCR; TCRdb lists only in-frame clones, some missing. The data hold about 91,000 clones, with 85% to 90% observed a single time. Input material: peripheral blood. The J gene is TRBJ2-2, the V gene TRBV4-3; D may be TRBD2 (5 bases). The source is a woman aged 80 or older with active COVID-19. The CDR3: CASSRGTGELFF. The CDR3 nucleotides are TGCGCCAGCAGTCGGGGCACCGGGGAGCTGTTTTTT.